This passage covers 19 T cell receptor beta chains from one sample sequenced in a study of early T cells in non-severe SARS-CoV-2 infection. MiXCR was run by TCRdb on the 5' RACE reads, yielding one entry per CDR3 protein. The sample records 95,000 to 110,000 distinct CDR3 sequences, around 10% being singletons. Sample: whole blood. These receptors were obtained from an adult who was a healthcare worker with PCR-confirmed SARS-CoV-2 infection or an uninfected control (not recorded which).

This clonotype was recorded many times. The V and J genes are TRBV2 and TRBJ2-1; D is possibly TRBD1 or TRBD2 (6 bases each). CDR3 size: 11 residues. CDR1 is SNHLY and CDR2 is FYNNEI in the germline V gene. CDR3 coding DNA: TGTGTCCCAGGGGCGGGGAATGAGCAGTTCTTC. Translated, it gives CVPGAGNEQFF.

V and J are TRBV7-2 and TRBJ2-7; D is unresolved. CDR3 length equals 13 residues. Germline values: CDR1 SGHTA, CDR2 FQGNSA. The V end was cut by 5 bases, the J end by 7 bases, with 15 bases between. The CDR3 loop reads CASSRVVLGEQYF. DNA of the CDR3: TGTGCCAGCAGCCGCGTCGTGCTGGGGGAGCAGTACTTC.

The table lists this clonotype with many counts. The V gene is TRBV2, the J gene TRBJ2-7; 8 nucleotides line up with TRBD2. The CDR3 is made up of 14 amino acids. J was trimmed by 3 bases and V by 8 bases; bases with no gene match: 9. Germline V CDR1 and CDR2: SNHLY, FYNNEI. DNA for the CDR3: TGTGCCAGCGACGGGGGGGTAGAGGTCTACGAGCAGTACTTC. Encoded protein: CASDGGVEVYEQYF.

The chain combines TRBV12-3 or TRBV12-4 with TRBJ1-5, with no clear D. The CDR3 spans 14 residues. Trimming shortened V by 3 bases and J by 2 bases, and 8 bases separated the two germline ends. CDR3 in DNA: TGTGCCAGCAGTTTCATGGGAGGCAATCAGCCCCAGCATTTT. Translated, it gives CASSFMGGNQPQHF.

As DNA, the CDR3 is TGCAGTGCTAGAAGGCTAGCGGGAGTACCAGATACGCAGTATTTT. Protein: CSARRLAGVPDTQYF. The chain employs TRBV20-1 and TRBJ2-3; TRBD2 agrees at 10 bases. This CDR3 comprises 15 residues. Trimming at V came to 2 bases and at J to 4 bases, leaving 6 bases not matched to a gene. The germline CDR1 and CDR2 sequences are DFQATT and SNEGSKA (reference sequence).

Ten or more counts support this clonotype. The chain has TRBV6-5 and TRBJ2-1; 14 nucleotides match TRBD2. The germline V gene has CDR1 MNHEY and CDR2 SVGAGI. The CDR3 totals 17 residues. V shed 6 bases and J 6 bases; nucleotides not matched to a gene: 10. In nucleotides, the CDR3 is TGTGCCAGCAGGGGACTAGCGGGAGTCACTTCCCTCAATGAGCAGTTCTTC. It is translated as CASRGLAGVTSLNEQFF.

This clonotype was recorded many times. The rearrangement joins TRBV28 to TRBJ2-7; 7 positions match TRBD1. This CDR3 has 12 amino acids. Germline V gene data show CDR1 as MDHEN and CDR2 as SYDVKM. J was trimmed by 5 bases and V by 8 bases; bases with no gene match: 6. In nucleotides, the CDR3 is TGTGCCAGCGGCTTGACAGGGAACGAGCAGTACTTC. Its protein product is CASGLTGNEQYF.

This clonotype was counted ten times or more. The V gene is TRBV20-1, the J gene TRBJ1-4, with TRBD1 identical over 8 bases. V lost 2 bases and J lost 4; bases outside the gene matches: 12. The CDR3 has 17 amino acids. Germline CDR1 DFQATT, CDR2 SNEGSKA (reference sequence). CDR3 nucleotides: TGCAGTGCTAGACCACGGACAGGGAGTGTTATTAATGAAAAACTGTTTTTT. Translating gives CSARPRTGSVINEKLFF.

The chain links TRBV20-1 to TRBJ2-1; D perhaps matches TRBD1 (5 bases). Looked up from germline, CDR1 is DFQATT and CDR2 is SNEGSKA (reference sequence). The CDR3 has 14 residues. V lost 3 bases and J 4 bases, leaving 13 bases between the germline ends. DNA for the CDR3: TGCAGTGCTAGTAGGGGCTTACAATACAATGAGCAGTTCTTC. Its translation is CSASRGLQYNEQFF.

Comments on this clonotype: At one end, the junction sequence differs from germline, possibly due to a read error. J is TRBJ2-7 and V is TRBV5-1, with a weak D call TRBD1 (6 bases). The CDR3 sequence is 15 residues long. The germline CDR1 and CDR2 sequences are SGHRS and YFSETQ. CDR3 nucleotides: TGCGCCAGCAGCTTGCATTCAGGTACAGGGTACGGGCAGTACTTC. This encodes CASSLHSGTGYGQYF.

In its sample, this clonotype was seen a few times. The V gene is TRBV7-9, the J gene TRBJ2-6; TRBD1 might be the D (5 bases). The germline V and J ends were trimmed by 4 bases and 0 bases, with 13 bases remaining between them. Germline V gene data show CDR1 as SEHNR and CDR2 as FQNEAQ (reference sequence). This CDR3 has 17 residues. The CDR3 sequence: CASSSHRTSSGANVLTF. In DNA form, the CDR3 reads TGTGCCAGCAGCTCACACAGGACCAGCTCTGGGGCCAACGTCCTGACTTTC.

The V gene is TRBV20-1, the J gene TRBJ2-2, with 7 nucleotides matching TRBD2. This CDR3 spans 15 amino acids. V lost 1 base and J lost 1; bases outside the gene matches: 3. Germline V gene lookup returns CDR1 DFQATT and CDR2 SNEGSKA (reference sequence). Here the CDR3 reads CSARGGSGNTGELFF. The CDR3 DNA follows: TGCAGTGCTAGAGGCGGGAGTGGGAACACCGGGGAGCTGTTTTTT.

The chain joins TRBV6-2 or TRBV6-3 to TRBJ2-2, with D tentatively TRBD2 (5 bases). Germline loops: CDR1 MNHEY, CDR2 SVGEGT. The CDR3 has 14 residues. V shed 7 bases and J shed 5 bases, with 14 bases lying between them. This CDR3 is CASTSGLRTGELFF. In DNA, the CDR3 is TGTGCCAGCACCTCAGGACTGAGGACCGGGGAGCTGTTTTTT.

The table lists this clonotype with many counts. This chain links TRBV7-9 with TRBJ2-7; D not certain. CDR1 is SEHNR, CDR2 FQNEAQ, per germline (reference sequence). CDR3 size: 14 residues. V was trimmed by 5 bases and J by 5 bases, leaving 16 bases between them. CDR3 region: CASSPITVGDEQYF. CDR3 sequence (DNA): TGTGCCAGCAGCCCCATAACGGTTGGAGACGAGCAGTACTTC. The full variable domain, its missing parts supplied by reference TRBV7-9 and TRBJ2-7, is DTGVSQNPRHKITKRGQNVTFRCDPISEHNRLYWYRQTLGQGPEFLTYFQNEAQLEKSRLLSDRFSAERPKGSFSTLEIQRTEQGDSAMYLCASSPITVGDEQYFGPGTRLTVT.

This clonotype has at least ten counts. The gene calls are TRBV20-1 and TRBJ2-7, with D possibly TRBD2 on 5 matching bases. CDR1 is DFQATT and CDR2 is SNEGSKA in the germline V gene (reference sequence). V lost 6 bases to trimming and J lost 0 bases, with 15 bases between them. There are 14 residues in the CDR3. CDR3 amino acids: CSARRRANSYEQYF. In DNA form, the CDR3 reads TGCAGTGCCCGACGGCGGGCAAACTCCTACGAGCAGTACTTC.

The chain carries TRBV28 and TRBJ1-4; 7 bases fit TRBD1. This CDR3 spans 15 amino acids. The J segment lost 11 bases and the V segment lost 6 bases, leaving 15 bases of the junction unmatched. CDR1 and CDR2 (germline): MDHEN, SYDVKM. The CDR3 DNA reads TGTGCCAGCAGCCCGGACAGGTTGGGGCCGCGGAAACTGTTTTTT. Translating gives CASSPDRLGPRKLFF.

This clonotype showed up many times. The genes are TRBV10-3 and TRBJ2-7; D gene unclear. Germline V gene sequence: CDR1 ENHRY, CDR2 SYGVKD. The CDR3 runs 12 residues. Deletions cut 3 bases from V and 6 bases from J, with 9 bases between. The CDR3 DNA sequence: TGTGCCATCAGTGATGACATTCCCGAGCAGTACTTC. Its translation is CAISDDIPEQYF.

This clonotype was seen once. The chain is built from TRBV28 and TRBJ2-1; the match to TRBD2 covers 9 bases. This CDR3 comprises 14 residues. J lost 9 bases, V lost 6 bases, and 9 bases had no gene match. Germline assignment: CDR1 MDHEN and CDR2 SYDVKM. The chain's CDR3 is CASRLSGSLFEQFF. CDR3 in DNA: TGTGCCAGCAGACTTAGCGGGAGCCTTTTTGAGCAGTTCTTC.

Worth noting for this clonotype: Relative to the germline gene, one junction end is altered; a read error may explain this. The chain combines TRBV12-3 or TRBV12-4 with TRBJ1-2; 12 bases are a match to TRBD1. The length of the CDR3 is 14 residues. The CDR3 nucleotides read TGTGCCAGCAGTGTAGCGGGACAGGGGGCAGGCTACACCTTC. Its protein product is CASSVAGQGAGYTF.